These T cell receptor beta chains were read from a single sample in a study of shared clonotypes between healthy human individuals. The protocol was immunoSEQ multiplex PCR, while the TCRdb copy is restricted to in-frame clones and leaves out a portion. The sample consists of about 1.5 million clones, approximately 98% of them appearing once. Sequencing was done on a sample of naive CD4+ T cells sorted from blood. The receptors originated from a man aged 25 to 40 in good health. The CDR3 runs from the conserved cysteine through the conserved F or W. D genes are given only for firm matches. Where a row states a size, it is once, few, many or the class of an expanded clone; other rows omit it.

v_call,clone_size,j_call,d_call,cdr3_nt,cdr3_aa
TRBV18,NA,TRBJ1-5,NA,TGTGCCAGCTCACGTTGGCAGGACCAGCCCCAGCATTTT,CASSRWQDQPQHF
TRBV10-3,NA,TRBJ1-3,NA,TGTGCCATCCGACAGGAAGGCGCTGGAAACACCATATATTTT,CAIRQEGAGNTIYF
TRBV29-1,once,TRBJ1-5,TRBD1,TGCAGCGTTGGAGACAGGGTTGGGGCAGGGGGGCCCCAGCATTTT,CSVGDRVGAGGPQHF
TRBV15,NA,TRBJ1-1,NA,TGTGCCACCAGAGAGAATACTGAAGCTTTCTTT,CATRENTEAFF
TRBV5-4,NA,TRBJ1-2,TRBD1,TGTGCCAGCAGCCCGGGGAACTATAGACAGGGGTCCTATGGCTACACCTTC,CASSPGNYRQGSYGYTF
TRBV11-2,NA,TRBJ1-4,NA,TGTGCCAGCAGCCCCCTTTGGGGGGGAAAACTGTTTTTT,CASSPLWGGKLFF
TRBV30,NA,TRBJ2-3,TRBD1,TGTGCCTGGAACCGGGACAGGGGAAAGGTCACAGATACGCAGTATTTT,CAWNRDRGKVTDTQYF
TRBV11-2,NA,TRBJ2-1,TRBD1,TGTGCCAGCAGCTTGACAGGGGGCGAAAGCAATGAGCAGTTCTTC,CASSLTGGESNEQFF
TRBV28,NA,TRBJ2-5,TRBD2,TGTGCCAGCAGTCCCGTAGCGGGAGGGCTGGAGACCCAGTACTTC,CASSPVAGGLETQYF
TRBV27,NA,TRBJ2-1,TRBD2,TGTGCCAGCAGTTTTCAGGCTAGCGGGAACAATGAGCAGTTCTTC,CASSFQASGNNEQFF
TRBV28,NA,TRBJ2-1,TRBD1,TGTGCCAGCAGTTCGCCGACAGGGTCCTCCTACAATGAGCAGTTCTTC,CASSSPTGSSYNEQFF
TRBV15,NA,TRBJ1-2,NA,TGTGCCACCAGCAGAGACAGGTATGGCTACACCTTC,CATSRDRYGYTF
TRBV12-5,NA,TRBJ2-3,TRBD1,TGTGCTAGTGGCACCGGGACAGGACTCACAGATACGCAGTATTTT,CASGTGTGLTDTQYF
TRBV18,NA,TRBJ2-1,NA,TGTGCCAGCTCACCATCGGTGCAAAATGAGCAGTTCTTC,CASSPSVQNEQFF
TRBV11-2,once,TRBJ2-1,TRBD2,TGTGCCAGCAGCTTAGACCGGGTGCTAGCGGGACACAATGAGCAGTTCTTC,CASSLDRVLAGHNEQFF
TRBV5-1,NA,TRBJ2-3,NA,TGCGCCAGCAGCTCATCAGATACGCAGTATTTT,CASSSSDTQYF
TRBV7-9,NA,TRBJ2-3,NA,TGTGCCAGCAGCTTAATCGTCGCGCCCTTT,CASSLIVAPF
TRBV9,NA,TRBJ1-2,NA,TGTGCCAGCAGCGTCAAAAACTATGGCTACACCTTC,CASSVKNYGYTF
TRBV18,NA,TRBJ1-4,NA,TGTGCCAGCTCACCCGGGGGACAAAAACTGTTTTTT,CASSPGGQKLFF
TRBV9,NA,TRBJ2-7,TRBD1,TGTGCCAGCAGCGTAGTCCCCACCAGGGGGCTATACGAGCAGTACTTC,CASSVVPTRGLYEQYF
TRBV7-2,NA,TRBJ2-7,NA,TGTGCCAGCAGCTTAGTTTGGCAGGCCTACGAGCAGTACTTC,CASSLVWQAYEQYF
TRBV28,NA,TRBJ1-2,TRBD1,TGTGCCAGCAGTTTAACAGGGGGCAATGGCTACACCTTC,CASSLTGGNGYTF
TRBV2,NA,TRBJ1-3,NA,TGTGCCAGCCACCTCTGGGGCACCATATATTTT,CASHLWGTIYF
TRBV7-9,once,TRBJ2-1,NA,TGTGCCAGCAGCTCGCGGACAGGCGATAGCGGGACCAATGAGCAGTTCTTC,CASSSRTGDSGTNEQFF
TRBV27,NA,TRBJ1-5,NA,TGTGCCAGCAGCCCTCCCCAGGGGACCCAGCATTTT,CASSPPQGTQHF
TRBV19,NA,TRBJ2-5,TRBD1,TGTGCCAGTAGCGGACAGGGGAGGGAGGAGACCCAGTACTTC,CASSGQGREETQYF
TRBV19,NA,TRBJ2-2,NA,TGTGCCAGTAGTAGTGGACGGGACACCGGGGAGCTGTTTTTT,CASSSGRDTGELFF
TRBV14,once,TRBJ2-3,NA,TGTGCCAGCAGCCAGGTTCCGGCAGCCTCGCGGGATACGCAGTATTTT,CASSQVPAASRDTQYF
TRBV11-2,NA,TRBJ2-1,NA,TGTGCCAGCAGCTCATGGACTATTCAAAGGGGTAATGAGCAGTTCTTC,CASSSWTIQRGNEQFF
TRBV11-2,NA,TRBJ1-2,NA,TGTGCCAGCAGCCTAGGAGGGGGAGGTTATGGCTACACCTTC,CASSLGGGGYGYTF
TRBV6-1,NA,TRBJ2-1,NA,TGTGCCAGCAGTCTCGGAGGGCTTTCCTACAATGAGCAGTTCTTC,CASSLGGLSYNEQFF
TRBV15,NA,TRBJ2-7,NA,TGTGCCACCAGCCTATGGGACTCCTACGAGCAGTACTTC,CATSLWDSYEQYF
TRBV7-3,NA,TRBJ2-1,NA,TGTGCCAGCAGCTTAGCGCAAAGCTCCTACAATGAGCAGTTCTTC,CASSLAQSSYNEQFF
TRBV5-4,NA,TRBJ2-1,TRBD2,TGTGCCACCCACCTAGCGGGGAGCAATGAGCAGTTCTTC,CATHLAGSNEQFF
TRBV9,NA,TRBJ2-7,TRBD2,TGTGCCAGCAGCCCTAGCGGGAGAAGCTCCTACGAGCAGTACTTC,CASSPSGRSSYEQYF
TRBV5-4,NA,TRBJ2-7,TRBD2,TGTGCCAGCAGCTTGGCGGGTACTAGCGGGGACTTC,CASSLAGTSGDF
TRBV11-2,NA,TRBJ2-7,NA,TGTGCCAGCAGCTTAGATCGGGAGATCAGGGGGTCCTTC,CASSLDREIRGSF
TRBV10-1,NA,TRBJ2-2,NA,TGCGCCAACAACCGGGCCCCGCTTAACACCGGGGAGCTGTTTTTT,CANNRAPLNTGELFF
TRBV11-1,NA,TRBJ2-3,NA,TGTGCCAGCAGCTTAGTTGGGCAGAGCACAGATACGCAGTATTTT,CASSLVGQSTDTQYF
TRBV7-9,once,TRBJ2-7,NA,TGTGCCAGCAGCTTAGCGGGCGGGCGCCCGGGTGAGCAGTACTTC,CASSLAGGRPGEQYF
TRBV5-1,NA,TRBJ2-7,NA,TGCGCCAGCAGCTTGACACCTTCTCTGAAGTACTTC,CASSLTPSLKYF
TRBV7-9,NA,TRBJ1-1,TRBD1,TGTGCCAGCAGCTTAAGGGACAGGGGGCAGAACACTGAAGCTTTCTTT,CASSLRDRGQNTEAFF
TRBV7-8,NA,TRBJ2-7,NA,TGTGCCAGCAGCTTAGCGGATTTCGGACGCTACGAGCAGTACTTC,CASSLADFGRYEQYF
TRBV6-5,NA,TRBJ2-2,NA,TGTGCCAGCAGTTACTATCCCACCGGGGAGCTGTTTTTT,CASSYYPTGELFF
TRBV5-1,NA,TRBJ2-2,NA,TGCGCCAGCAGCTTGAAACGGGCAGCGGGCACCGGGGAGCTGTTTTTT,CASSLKRAAGTGELFF
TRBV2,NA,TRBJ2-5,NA,TGTGCCAGCAACCCACTTGGGGGGGGCGAGACCCAGTACTTC,CASNPLGGGETQYF
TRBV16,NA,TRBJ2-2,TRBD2,TGTGCCAGCAGCCGGACCGAGTTGCTAGCGGGTTATACCGGGGAGCTGTTTTTT,CASSRTELLAGYTGELFF